The next 13 T cell receptor beta chains were all read from a single sample in a study of shared clonotypes between healthy human individuals (dated by TCRdb to 2020 to 2022). Receptors were amplified or captured by the immunoSEQ multiplex PCR assay. TCRdb limited this immuneACCESS table to in-frame rearrangements with V and J called. A share of clones is missing; checked studies link under half to unresolved V genes, and the rest is unexplained. In this sample the table shows about 2.3 million clones, approximately 93% of which occur a single time. Roughly 0.36% of the sample goes to the ten largest clones. The source material was naive CD4+ T cells from PBMCs. The cell subset or site label for this specimen denotes: CD45RA+ positively selected. Receptor source: a young man in good health. Some clones in this sample may be carry-over from other donors' samples.

About this clone: An end of the junction does not agree with germline; a read error may underlie this. The CDR3: CATSVITLMNTEAFF. The CDR3 region has the DNA TGTGCCACCAGTGTAATAACTCTTATGAACACTGAAGCTTTCTTT. J is TRBJ1-1 and V is TRBV28; D is undetermined. Germline loops: CDR1 MDHEN, CDR2 SYDVKM. CDR3 length equals 15 residues.

This clone showed up just a few times. The V call is TRBV21-1, the J call TRBJ2-1. TRBV21-1 is termed a pseudogene. The CDR3 is 12 residues long. CDR3 sequence reads: CARGVLYNEQFF. The CDR3 nucleotides are TGTGCCCGTGGGGTTCTGTACAATGAGCAGTTCTTC.

The J gene is TRBJ2-1, the V gene TRBV11-1, with D tentatively TRBD1 (5 bases). The V gene lost 5 bases and the J gene lost 0 bases, with 11 bases spanning the gap. The CDR3 is 15 residues long. Germline-derived CDR1 and CDR2 are SGHAT and FQDESV (reference sequence). The CDR3 region is CASSAGFSSYNEQFF. CDR3 DNA: TGTGCCAGCAGCGCAGGGTTCAGCTCCTACAATGAGCAGTTCTTC. Supplemented by reference TRBV11-1 and TRBJ2-1, the full variable domain reads EAEVAQSPRYKITEKSQAVAFWCDPISGHATLYWYRQILGQGPELLVQFQDESVVDDSQLPKDRFSAERLKGVDSTLKIQPAELGDSAMYLCASSAGFSSYNEQFFGPGTRLTVL.

This rearrangement joins TRBV18 to TRBJ1-3; 7 bases map to TRBD1. Germline V gene lookup returns CDR1 KGHSH and CDR2 LQKENI. V trimming: 0 bases; J trimming: 4 bases; junction bases outside the gene matches: 3. The CDR3 has 15 amino acids. This CDR3 is CASSPPLTGGNTIYF. The CDR3 bases are TGTGCCAGCTCACCACCGTTGACAGGGGGAAACACCATATATTTT.

The J gene is TRBJ2-1, the V gene TRBV7-6, with TRBD2 identical over 9 bases. Germline-derived CDR1 and CDR2 are SGHVS and FNYEAQ. The ends lost 1 base at V and 4 bases at J; junction bases unmatched: 5. CDR3 length: 16 amino acids. CDR3 amino acids: CASSLDSGGGYNEQFF. CDR3 bases: TGTGCCAGCAGCTTAGATAGCGGGGGCGGGTACAATGAGCAGTTCTTC.

The CDR3 reads CASSIDRQGRPKMGEQFF. The DNA of the CDR3 is TGTGCCAGTAGTATAGATCGACAAGGACGCCCGAAGATGGGTGAGCAGTTCTTC. The rearrangement joins TRBV19 to TRBJ2-1; D unclear. This CDR3 spans 18 amino acids. V was clipped by 0 bases and J by 9 bases, with 24 bases between them. Germline V gene sequence: CDR1 LNHDA, CDR2 SQIVND (reference sequence).

This rearrangement joins TRBV6-1 to TRBJ2-7, with unresolved D. The CDR3 covers 16 residues. The V gene lost 2 bases and the J gene lost 4 bases, with 18 bases spanning the gap. Germline V gene data show CDR1 as MNHNS and CDR2 as SASEGT. The CDR3 sequence: CASSEFGPTSYYEQYF. The CDR3 nucleotides are TGTGCCAGCAGTGAATTTGGACCCACCTCATATTACGAGCAGTACTTC.

J is TRBJ1-5 and V is TRBV28; D gene ambiguous. The ends were cut back, 6 bases at V and 7 bases at J, with 10 bases in the middle. The CDR3 loop spans 12 amino acids. Germline-derived CDR1 and CDR2 are MDHEN and SYDVKM. The CDR3 loop is CASSSYRQPQHF. DNA for the CDR3: TGTGCCAGCAGCTCATACAGACAGCCCCAGCATTTT.

The chain is built from TRBV7-6 and TRBJ2-3, with D hard to call. V dropped 5 bases and J dropped 8 bases, with 11 bases sitting between them. The CDR3 is 12 amino acids. Germline values: CDR1 SGHVS, CDR2 FNYEAQ. The CDR3 nucleotides read TGTGCCAGCAGCCCATCGCCGGGTACGCAGTATTTT. This encodes CASSPSPGTQYF.

This clone has only a few counts. This sequence joins TRBV28 and TRBJ2-7; D not certain. Trimming stripped 1 base from V and 5 bases from J, with 6 bases between. Germline CDR1 reads MDHEN; CDR2 reads SYDVKM. The CDR3 loop spans 12 amino acids. The CDR3 here is CASSLSGNEQYF. The CDR3 coding sequence is TGTGCCAGCAGTTTATCGGGTAACGAGCAGTACTTC.

About this clone: In the same sample, other DNA sequences code for this CDR3. The chain combines TRBV5-1 with TRBJ2-1; 7 nucleotides align to TRBD1. The CDR3 spans 13 residues. Trimming cost V 4 bases and J 4 bases; bases outside gene matches: 2. Germline-derived CDR1 and CDR2 are SGHRS and YFSETQ. CDR3 sequence: CASSGTVYNEQFF. In nucleotides, the CDR3 is TGCGCCAGCAGCGGGACAGTTTACAATGAGCAGTTCTTC.

The V gene is TRBV4-3, the J gene TRBJ2-2; D uncertain. Trimming took off 0 bases at V and 8 bases at J, with 7 bases between the two ends. Germline-derived CDR1 and CDR2 are LGHNA and YSLEER. This CDR3 is 13 amino acids long. As DNA, the CDR3 is TGCGCCAGCAGCCAAGATATGGCTGGGGAGCTGTTTTTT. Its protein product is CASSQDMAGELFF.

The chain joins TRBV9 to TRBJ1-1; D gene ambiguous. This CDR3 contains 13 residues. Trimming cost V 0 bases and J 6 bases, with 9 bases left between them. CDR1 SGDLS and CDR2 YYNGEE come from the germline V gene. The CDR3 sequence: CASSVGPSSEAFF. The CDR3 DNA reads as TGTGCCAGCAGCGTAGGCCCCAGTTCTGAAGCTTTCTTT.